This TCR beta chain originates from a study of T-cell reconstitution after alpha-beta-depleted transplantation in children. The length of the CDR3 is 11 residues. The V end lost 10 bases, the J end lost 3 bases, and 9 bases lay between the germline ends. Germline V gives CDR1 LNHDA, CDR2 SQIVND (reference sequence). Construction of the TCRbeta library involved unique molecular identifiers. TCRdb called the PCR reads again in MiXCR, with one record for every CDR3 protein. The sample consists of around 360,000 distinct CDR3 sequences, approximately 10% of them appearing once. The receptor was isolated from a human donor who donated a stem cell graft to a child with acute lymphoblastic leukemia. This specimen was PBMCs from the stem cell graft donor, taken from the stem cell graft. This chain connects TRBV19 to TRBJ1-2; weak D call: TRBD1 (5 bases). The CDR3 nucleotides read TGTGCCAATCCGGGACACTATGGCTACACCTTC. Its translation is CANPGHYGYTF. Full variable domain (remainder filled in from reference TRBV19 and TRBJ1-2): DGGITQSPKYLFRKEGQNVTLSCEQNLNHDAMYWYRQDPGQGLRLIYYSQIVNDFQKGDIAEGYSVSREKKESFPLTVTSAQKNPTAFYLCANPGHYGYTFGSGTRLTVV.